This T cell receptor (beta chain) was sequenced for a study of T cell responses to AZD1222 COVID-19 vaccine. General study findings and limits: Clonal diversity may have been underestimated in mostly white British donors.

This CDR3 region has 16 residues. The germline CDR1 and CDR2 sequences are LNHNV and YYDKDF (reference sequence). With 3 bases clipped from V and 4 bases from J, the junction kept 5 bases outside the gene matches. Regarding this clone: The antigen is unknown.

Here immunoSEQ multiplex PCR was the method, and the copy in TCRdb shows in-frame clones only, minus some. The sample holds roughly 140,000 clones, about nine tenths seen once. The clonotype comes from an adult in good health. The chain has TRBV15 and TRBJ2-5; 13 bases align to TRBD2. This specimen consisted of peripheral blood, obtained on day 0 of AZD1222 vaccination. The CDR3 DNA is TGTGCCACCAGCAGTGGGACTAGCGGGGATCGAGAGACCCAGTACTTC. It is translated as CATSSGTSGDRETQYF. Combining the CDR3 with reference TRBV15 and TRBJ2-5 gives the whole variable domain DAMVIQNPRYQVTQFGKPVTLSCSQTLNHNVMYWYQQKSSQAPKLLFHYYDKDFNNEADTPDNFQSRRPNTSFCFLDIRSPGLGDTAMYLCATSSGTSGDRETQYFGPGTRLLVL.